A selection of T cell receptor beta chains follows, all from one sample in a study of cytomegalovirus exposure and HLA in healthy donors. Some clones are missing from TCRdb's copy, which holds only in-frame ones; the method was immunoSEQ multiplex PCR. The sample includes 120,000 or so clones, 70% to 85% of them seen just once. Input material: PBMCs. These receptors originate from a middle-aged man in good health and CMV-seropositive. Both conserved end residues are part of each CDR3. D genes are given only for firm matches. Clone size is stated in some rows and not others, as once, few, many or a class when expanded.

cdr3_nt: TGTGCCAGCAGCTTACCGGGACTCCCCTTGAAGCAGTACTTC
cdr3_aa: CASSLPGLPLKQYF
v_call: TRBV11-3
j_call: TRBJ2-7
clone_size: NA
d_call: NA

cdr3_nt: TGTGCCAGTAGTATATCCGTAGATGAAAAACTGTTTTTT
cdr3_aa: CASSISVDEKLFF
v_call: TRBV19
j_call: TRBJ1-4
clone_size: NA
d_call: NA

cdr3_nt: TGTGCCAGCGGTCAGTGGAGGGATGAAAAACTGTTTTTT
cdr3_aa: CASGQWRDEKLFF
v_call: TRBV11-2
j_call: TRBJ1-4
clone_size: NA
d_call: NA

cdr3_nt: TGTGCCAGCAGCAGCGGACTAGCGGGAGGTACTAGCACAGATACGCAGTATTTT
cdr3_aa: CASSSGLAGGTSTDTQYF
v_call: TRBV9
j_call: TRBJ2-3
clone_size: many
d_call: TRBD2

cdr3_nt: TGCAGCGTTTGGTCGGGGATCGGCAATCAGCCCCAGCATTTT
cdr3_aa: CSVWSGIGNQPQHF
v_call: TRBV29-1
j_call: TRBJ1-5
clone_size: NA
d_call: NA

cdr3_nt: TGCGCCAGCAGCTTGTCAGGGCGGGAGGGCCTAGGGTGGTACGAGCAGTACTTC
cdr3_aa: CASSLSGREGLGWYEQYF
v_call: TRBV5-1
j_call: TRBJ2-7
clone_size: NA
d_call: TRBD2

cdr3_nt: TGTGCCAGCAGCCAAGGGCTAGCGGGGGGACCCAACACAGATACGCAGTATTTT
cdr3_aa: CASSQGLAGGPNTDTQYF
v_call: TRBV4-2
j_call: TRBJ2-3
clone_size: NA
d_call: TRBD2

cdr3_nt: TGTGCCAGCAGCCAGCAAGGCGGGGGAGGAACCGGCACAGATACGCAGTATTTT
cdr3_aa: CASSQQGGGGTGTDTQYF
v_call: TRBV4-2
j_call: TRBJ2-3
clone_size: NA
d_call: TRBD2

cdr3_nt: TGCGCCAGCAGCTCACCTGCGGGCGCCAGCTCCTACAATGAGCAGTTCTTC
cdr3_aa: CASSSPAGASSYNEQFF
v_call: TRBV5-1
j_call: TRBJ2-1
clone_size: NA
d_call: NA

cdr3_nt: TGTGCCTGGAGTGTATTGGATGGAGGAAAACTGTTTTTT
cdr3_aa: CAWSVLDGGKLFF
v_call: TRBV30
j_call: TRBJ1-4
clone_size: NA
d_call: NA

cdr3_nt: TGTGCCAGCAGCCAAGGGGCGGGAGGTGACTACAATGAGCAGTTCTTC
cdr3_aa: CASSQGAGGDYNEQFF
v_call: TRBV14
j_call: TRBJ2-1
clone_size: once
d_call: TRBD2

cdr3_nt: TGTGCCAGCAGCCCTGGGACAGGGGTCGCCTACGAGCAGTACTTC
cdr3_aa: CASSPGTGVAYEQYF
v_call: TRBV7-8
j_call: TRBJ2-7
clone_size: NA
d_call: TRBD1

cdr3_nt: TGTGCCAGCAGCCGCGGACTGCAGCCGCCCGATACGCAGTATTTT
cdr3_aa: CASSRGLQPPDTQYF
v_call: TRBV6-5
j_call: TRBJ2-3
clone_size: NA
d_call: NA

cdr3_nt: TGTGCCACCAGCAGCTATCTAGCGCAGGCCTACAATGAGCAGTTCTTC
cdr3_aa: CATSSYLAQAYNEQFF
v_call: TRBV15
j_call: TRBJ2-1
clone_size: NA
d_call: NA

cdr3_nt: TGTGCCATCAGTGAGTCCCCAGGGGCGAACGGGGAGCTGTTTTTT
cdr3_aa: CAISESPGANGELFF
v_call: TRBV10-3
j_call: TRBJ2-2
clone_size: NA
d_call: NA

cdr3_nt: TGTGCCAGCACCTCATTACCCGGCAAAGGGGCCGAGCAGTACTTC
cdr3_aa: CASTSLPGKGAEQYF
v_call: TRBV28
j_call: TRBJ2-7
clone_size: few
d_call: NA

cdr3_nt: TGTGCCAGCAGTTACGGCCGACAGAGTCGCGAAAAACTGTTTTTT
cdr3_aa: CASSYGRQSREKLFF
v_call: TRBV6-6
j_call: TRBJ1-4
clone_size: NA
d_call: NA

cdr3_nt: TGTGCCAGCAGCTTAGACAGGGCAGGGACCTATGGCTACACCTTC
cdr3_aa: CASSLDRAGTYGYTF
v_call: TRBV7-2
j_call: TRBJ1-2
clone_size: NA
d_call: NA

cdr3_nt: TGCGCCAGCAGCCAAGAGACAACTGGAAACACCATATATTTT
cdr3_aa: CASSQETTGNTIYF
v_call: TRBV4-3
j_call: TRBJ1-3
clone_size: NA
d_call: NA

cdr3_nt: TGTGCCAGCAGCTTTCAAGGGGACTACTACAATGAGCAGTTCTTC
cdr3_aa: CASSFQGDYYNEQFF
v_call: TRBV7-3
j_call: TRBJ2-1
clone_size: NA
d_call: TRBD2

cdr3_nt: TGTGCCAGCCGCAGGACAGGGACCAACTATGGCTACACCTTC
cdr3_aa: CASRRTGTNYGYTF
v_call: TRBV5-6
j_call: TRBJ1-2
clone_size: NA
d_call: TRBD1

cdr3_nt: TGTGCCAGCACCAAACAGGGACCCACCTACGAGCAGTACTTC
cdr3_aa: CASTKQGPTYEQYF
v_call: TRBV6-5
j_call: TRBJ2-7
clone_size: NA
d_call: NA

cdr3_nt: TGTGCCAGCGTGGGTAACGGGGACAGCTCCTACGAGCAGTACTTC
cdr3_aa: CASVGNGDSSYEQYF
v_call: TRBV28
j_call: TRBJ2-7
clone_size: NA
d_call: TRBD1

cdr3_nt: TGTGCCAGTAGTGTGGGGACAGGGGGCGCGGAAGCTTTCTTT
cdr3_aa: CASSVGTGGAEAFF
v_call: TRBV19
j_call: TRBJ1-1
clone_size: NA
d_call: TRBD1

cdr3_nt: TGTGCCTGGAGTGGAATTAAGACTGCGGGGACTGAAGCTTTCTTT
cdr3_aa: CAWSGIKTAGTEAFF
v_call: TRBV30
j_call: TRBJ1-1
clone_size: NA
d_call: NA

cdr3_nt: TGTGCCAGCAGCTTGGAGTGGGGACAGAGCTCCTACGAGCAGTACTTC
cdr3_aa: CASSLEWGQSSYEQYF
v_call: TRBV5-5
j_call: TRBJ2-7
clone_size: few
d_call: TRBD1

cdr3_nt: TGTGCCAGCAGCAAAGGACAGGGGAACCTCCCAGTCCAGCCCCAGCATTTT
cdr3_aa: CASSKGQGNLPVQPQHF
v_call: TRBV21-1
j_call: TRBJ1-5
clone_size: NA
d_call: NA

cdr3_nt: TGTGCCAGCAGCCCCCAGGCGGGAGCTTACGAGCAGTACTTC
cdr3_aa: CASSPQAGAYEQYF
v_call: TRBV7-2
j_call: TRBJ2-7
clone_size: NA
d_call: TRBD2

cdr3_nt: TGTGCCAGCAGCCCCAGCGGGAGGGGGGGCACCGGGGAGCTGTTTTTT
cdr3_aa: CASSPSGRGGTGELFF
v_call: TRBV6-6
j_call: TRBJ2-2
clone_size: once
d_call: TRBD2

cdr3_nt: TGTGCCAGCAGGACTAGCGGCGCCTACGAGCAGTACTTC
cdr3_aa: CASRTSGAYEQYF
v_call: TRBV28
j_call: TRBJ2-7
clone_size: NA
d_call: TRBD2

cdr3_nt: TGCAGCGTTGAAGTGAGAAATGAGCAGTTCTTC
cdr3_aa: CSVEVRNEQFF
v_call: TRBV29-1
j_call: TRBJ2-1
clone_size: NA
d_call: NA

cdr3_nt: TGTGCCACCAGCAGGGGACAGGGTCGCGAGCAGTACTTC
cdr3_aa: CATSRGQGREQYF
v_call: TRBV15
j_call: TRBJ2-7
clone_size: once
d_call: TRBD1

cdr3_nt: TGTGCCAGCTCACCGGGACTGAGGGCCTACGAGCAGTACTTC
cdr3_aa: CASSPGLRAYEQYF
v_call: TRBV18
j_call: TRBJ2-7
clone_size: NA
d_call: NA

cdr3_nt: TGTGCCAGCAGTCTCCCGGGGGTTAGGGATACGCAGTATTTT
cdr3_aa: CASSLPGVRDTQYF
v_call: TRBV27
j_call: TRBJ2-3
clone_size: NA
d_call: NA

cdr3_nt: TGTGCCAGCAGCCTGGGACTAGCGGGAACCGGGGAGCTGTTTTTT
cdr3_aa: CASSLGLAGTGELFF
v_call: TRBV4-2
j_call: TRBJ2-2
clone_size: NA
d_call: TRBD2

cdr3_nt: TGTGCCAGCAGACTAGCTGGGGGGGGTACGCAGTATTTT
cdr3_aa: CASRLAGGGTQYF
v_call: TRBV9
j_call: TRBJ2-3
clone_size: NA
d_call: TRBD2

cdr3_nt: TGCGCCAGCAGCTTGGCCGGACTAGCGGGAGGGCCGGATGAGCAGTTCTTC
cdr3_aa: CASSLAGLAGGPDEQFF
v_call: TRBV5-1
j_call: TRBJ2-1
clone_size: once
d_call: TRBD2

cdr3_nt: TGTGCCAGCTCACCAATACAACTAGCGGGAGGGGAGACCCAGTACTTC
cdr3_aa: CASSPIQLAGGETQYF
v_call: TRBV18
j_call: TRBJ2-5
clone_size: NA
d_call: TRBD2

cdr3_nt: TGTGCCAGCAGTGTTGGGACTAGCGGGGCGTTCGATAGGAAGCAGTTCTTC
cdr3_aa: CASSVGTSGAFDRKQFF
v_call: TRBV9
j_call: TRBJ2-1
clone_size: once
d_call: TRBD2

cdr3_nt: TGTGCCAGCAGTCCCAGGGAAATGAACACTGAAGCTTTCTTT
cdr3_aa: CASSPREMNTEAFF
v_call: TRBV6-5
j_call: TRBJ1-1
clone_size: once
d_call: NA

cdr3_nt: TGTGCCAGCAGTTTACGACAGGGAGCCGGTGGAAACACCATATATTTT
cdr3_aa: CASSLRQGAGGNTIYF
v_call: TRBV28
j_call: TRBJ1-3
clone_size: NA
d_call: TRBD1

cdr3_nt: TGTGCCATCAGTGAGCCGGGACAGGGGGGGGAGACCCAGTACTTC
cdr3_aa: CAISEPGQGGETQYF
v_call: TRBV10-3
j_call: TRBJ2-5
clone_size: NA
d_call: TRBD1

cdr3_nt: TGTGCCAGCAGCAGACAGGTAGGAGGCTCTGGAAACACCATATATTTT
cdr3_aa: CASSRQVGGSGNTIYF
v_call: TRBV7-9
j_call: TRBJ1-3
clone_size: NA
d_call: NA

cdr3_nt: TGTGCCAGTAGTATCGGGGCGGCCCGGAGGGAGGGCCCTCGCAATGAGCAGTTCTTC
cdr3_aa: CASSIGAARREGPRNEQFF
v_call: TRBV19
j_call: TRBJ2-1
clone_size: NA
d_call: TRBD2

cdr3_nt: TGTGCCAGCAAAGGCGGGGGCTTAAACACCGGGGAGCTGTTTTTT
cdr3_aa: CASKGGGLNTGELFF
v_call: TRBV6-1
j_call: TRBJ2-2
clone_size: NA
d_call: NA